These 6 T cell receptor beta chains were all obtained from the same sample, sequenced in a study of CD8 T cells in ankylosing spondylitis. TCRdb used MiXCR to reprocess the 5' RACE reads, holding one entry per CDR3 protein. The sample shows under 250,000 distinct CDR3 sequences, under 35% of them seen only once. The sample was blood, either unsorted or a sorted T cell fraction (not recorded which). The receptors shown here come from a male donor with ankylosing spondylitis or in good health (not recorded which).

This clonotype was recorded at least ten times. The J gene is TRBJ2-7, the V gene TRBV10-3; TRBD2 might be the D (6 bases). The length of the CDR3 is 15 residues. The germline V and J ends were trimmed by 8 bases and 0 bases, with 17 bases remaining between them. Germline assignment: CDR1 ENHRY and CDR2 SYGVKD. As DNA, the CDR3 is TGTGCCATCGGCCACCGGGACTCAAGCTCCTACGAGCAGTACTTC. It encodes CAIGHRDSSSYEQYF.

This clonotype was counted between two and nine times. The CDR3 bases are TGCAGTGCTAGAGACCGGGCCAAGGCGATAGATACGCAGTATTTT. Its translation is CSARDRAKAIDTQYF. The V and J genes are TRBV20-1 and TRBJ2-3; D is ambiguous. Trimming shortened V by 0 bases and J by 5 bases, and 15 bases separated the two germline ends. Germline V gene data show CDR1 as DFQATT and CDR2 as SNEGSKA (reference sequence). The CDR3 sequence is 15 residues long.

V gene TRBV5-1 combines with J gene TRBJ2-7, with D unclear. Deletions cut 0 bases from V and 3 bases from J, with 10 bases between. This CDR3 is 14 amino acids long. Per the germline V gene, CDR1 is SGHRS and CDR2 is YFSETQ. CDR3 region: CASSLALGNYEQYF. The CDR3 DNA reads TGCGCCAGCAGCTTGGCCCTGGGAAACTACGAGCAGTACTTC.

The chain recombines TRBV9 with TRBJ1-1, with TRBD1 matching over 7 bases. The V segment lost 3 bases and the J segment 1 base; nucleotides outside the gene matches: 6. The V gene's germline CDR1 is SGDLS and CDR2 YYNGEE. This CDR3 is 15 amino acids long. CDR3 loop: CASSEPTGSNTEAFF. CDR3 bases: TGTGCCAGCAGCGAACCGACAGGGTCGAACACTGAAGCTTTCTTT.

This clonotype was seen a handful of times. The chain employs TRBV5-6 and TRBJ2-7; D remains ambiguous. This CDR3 has 13 residues. Germline V gene data show CDR1 as SGHDT and CDR2 as YYEEEE. The ends were cut back, 4 bases at V and 0 bases at J, with 8 bases in the middle. The chain's CDR3 is CASSPWYSYEQYF. In nucleotides, the CDR3 is TGTGCCAGCAGCCCCTGGTACTCCTACGAGCAGTACTTC.

This chain connects TRBV10-3 to TRBJ2-2; tentative D call: TRBD2 (5 bases). The CDR3 is made up of 18 amino acids. Germline V lookup: CDR1 ENHRY, CDR2 SYGVKD. With 2 bases removed from V and 0 bases from J, the gap between germline ends came to 16 bases. CDR3 sequence reads: CAISEEGMDFANTGELFF. CDR3 DNA: TGTGCCATCAGTGAGGAGGGAATGGATTTCGCGAACACCGGGGAGCTGTTTTTT.